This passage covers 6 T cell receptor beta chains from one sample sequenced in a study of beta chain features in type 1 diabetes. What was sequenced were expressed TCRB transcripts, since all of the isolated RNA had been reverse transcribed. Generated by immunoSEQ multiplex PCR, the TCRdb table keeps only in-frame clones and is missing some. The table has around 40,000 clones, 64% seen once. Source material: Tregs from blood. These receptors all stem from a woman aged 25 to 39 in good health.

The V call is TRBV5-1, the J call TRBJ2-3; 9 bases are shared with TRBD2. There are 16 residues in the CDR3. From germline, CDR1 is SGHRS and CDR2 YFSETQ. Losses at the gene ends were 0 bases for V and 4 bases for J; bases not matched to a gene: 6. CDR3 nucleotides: TGCGCCAGCAGCTTGGTTAGCGGGAGTATGGCAGATACGCAGTATTTT. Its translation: CASSLVSGSMADTQYF.

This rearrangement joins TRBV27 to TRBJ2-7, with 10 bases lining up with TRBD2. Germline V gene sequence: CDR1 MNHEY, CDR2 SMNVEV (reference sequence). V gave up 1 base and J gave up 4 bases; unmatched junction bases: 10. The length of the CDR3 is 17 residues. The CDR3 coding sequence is TGTGCCAGCAGTTTATTGCCCGGGGCTAGCGGGAGTTACGAGCAGTACTTC. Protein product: CASSLLPGASGSYEQYF.

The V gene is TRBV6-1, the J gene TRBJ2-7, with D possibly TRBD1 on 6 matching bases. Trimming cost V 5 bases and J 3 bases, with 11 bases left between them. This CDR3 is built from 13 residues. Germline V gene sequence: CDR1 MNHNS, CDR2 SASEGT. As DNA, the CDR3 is TGTGCCAGCAGTCCCGGGACATACTACGAGCAGTACTTC. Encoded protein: CASSPGTYYEQYF.

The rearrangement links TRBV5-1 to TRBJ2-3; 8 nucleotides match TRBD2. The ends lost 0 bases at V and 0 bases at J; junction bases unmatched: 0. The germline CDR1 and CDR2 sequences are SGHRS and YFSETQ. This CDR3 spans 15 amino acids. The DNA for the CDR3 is TGCGCCAGCAGCTTGGGACTAGCGAGCACAGATACGCAGTATTTT. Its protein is CASSLGLASTDTQYF. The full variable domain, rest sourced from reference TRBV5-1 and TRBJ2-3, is KAGVTQTPRYLIKTRGQQVTLSCSPISGHRSVSWYQQTPGQGLQFLFEYFSETQRNKGNFPGRFSGRQFSNSRSEMNVSTLELGDSALYLCASSLGLASTDTQYFGPGTRLTVL.

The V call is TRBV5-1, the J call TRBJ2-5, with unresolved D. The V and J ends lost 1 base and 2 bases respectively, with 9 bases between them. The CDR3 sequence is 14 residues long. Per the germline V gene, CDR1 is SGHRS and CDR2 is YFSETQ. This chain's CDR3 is CASSLWRPQETQYF. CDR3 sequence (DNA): TGCGCCAGCAGCTTGTGGAGACCTCAAGAGACCCAGTACTTC. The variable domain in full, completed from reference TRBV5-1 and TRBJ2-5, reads KAGVTQTPRYLIKTRGQQVTLSCSPISGHRSVSWYQQTPGQGLQFLFEYFSETQRNKGNFPGRFSGRQFSNSRSEMNVSTLELGDSALYLCASSLWRPQETQYFGPGTRLLVL.

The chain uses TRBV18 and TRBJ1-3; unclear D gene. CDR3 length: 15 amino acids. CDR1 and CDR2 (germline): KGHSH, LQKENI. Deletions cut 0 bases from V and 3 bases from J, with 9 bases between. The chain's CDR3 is CASSPPAGHGNTIYF. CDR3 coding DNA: TGTGCCAGCTCACCACCGGCAGGCCATGGAAACACCATATATTTT. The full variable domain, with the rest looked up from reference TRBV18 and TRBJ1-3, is NAGVMQNPRHLVRRRGQEARLRCSPMKGHSHVYWYRQLPEEGLKFMVYLQKENIIDESGMPKERFSAEFPKEGPSILRIQQVVRGDSAAYFCASSPPAGHGNTIYFGEGSWLTVV.